These T cell receptor beta chains were read from a single sample in a study of blood T cell repertoires in COVID-19. Data came from immunoSEQ multiplex PCR; TCRdb stores just in-frame clones and leaves some out. The data contain over 85,000 clones, 75% to 95% of them singletons. Sequenced: peripheral blood. The origin of the receptors is a human donor with active COVID-19. The donor label of this sample is uncertain. Both conserved end residues are part of each CDR3. A D gene is named only where the DNA matches it firmly. Clone size is given for some rows only: seen once, a few or many times, or a class if the clone is expanded.

DNA	CDR3	size	D	V	length	J
TGTGCCAGTAGTATCAGGGGTTCGGATCAGCCCCAGCATTTT	CASSIRGSDQPQHF	NA	NA	TRBV19	14	TRBJ1-5
TGTGCCAGCAGTTCGGGGGAGGCCTTCTCCTACAATGAGCAGTTCTTC	CASSSGEAFSYNEQFF	NA	NA	TRBV6-2/TRBV6-3	16	TRBJ2-1
TGCGCCAGCAGCCAAGATGCGGGGGCTGTGGCAGATACGCAGTATTTT	CASSQDAGAVADTQYF	NA	NA	TRBV4-1	16	TRBJ2-3
TGTGCCAGTAAGCAGACAGGGGGCGATGAAAAACTGTTTTTT	CASKQTGGDEKLFF	NA	TRBD1	TRBV19	14	TRBJ1-4
TGTGCCAGCAGTCATACAGGGGGCCCAAATCAGCCCCAGCATTTT	CASSHTGGPNQPQHF	NA	TRBD1	TRBV28	15	TRBJ1-5
TGCGCCAGCAGCCAAGCTTTAGTCAGGGGACCCTCCTACGAGCAGTACTTC	CASSQALVRGPSYEQYF	NA	NA	TRBV4-1	17	TRBJ2-7
TGTGCCAGCAGCAAAGGGGGCGGCAGTTCCTACGAGCAGTACTTC	CASSKGGGSSYEQYF	NA	NA	TRBV21-1	15	TRBJ2-7
TGTGCCAGCAGCAAACTGGAGCAGCCCCAGCATTTT	CASSKLEQPQHF	NA	NA	TRBV7-9	12	TRBJ1-5
TGTGCCAGCAGCTTAGCAGGGGTCATGAACACTGAAGCTTTCTTT	CASSLAGVMNTEAFF	NA	NA	TRBV11-2	15	TRBJ1-1
TGCGCCAGCCGCATGGGGAGCGGGGAAGATACGCAGTATTTT	CASRMGSGEDTQYF	NA	TRBD2	TRBV5-1	14	TRBJ2-3
TGCGCCAGCAGTTTAAATCCAGCGGGATTCCATTCACCCCTCCACTTT	CASSLNPAGFHSPLHF	NA	NA	TRBV10-2	16	TRBJ1-6
TGTGCCAGCAGCTTGGTTTCAGTAAACCGTAACTATGGCTACACCTTC	CASSLVSVNRNYGYTF	NA	NA	TRBV5-6	16	TRBJ1-2
TGTGCCATCAGGAGGGACAGTTACGAGCAGTACTTC	CAIRRDSYEQYF	NA	TRBD1	TRBV10-3	12	TRBJ2-7
TGTGCCAGCAGCTTACCCAGGGGGGTGGGCTACAATGAGCAGTTCTTC	CASSLPRGVGYNEQFF	NA	NA	TRBV7-9	16	TRBJ2-1
TGTGCCAGCAGTTTCGGGGGAGATGGCAATCAGCCCCAGCATTTT	CASSFGGDGNQPQHF	NA	NA	TRBV27	15	TRBJ1-5
TGTGCCAGCAGTTTCCGGACAGGGGCCCCAGATACGCAGTATTTT	CASSFRTGAPDTQYF	NA	TRBD1	TRBV6-5	15	TRBJ2-3
TGTGCCAGCAGCCAAGATTTCTCCGGACAGCCTAACTATGGCTACACCTTC	CASSQDFSGQPNYGYTF	NA	NA	TRBV4-2	17	TRBJ1-2
TGTGCCAGTAGTATCGGGGGAGATACGCAGTATTTT	CASSIGGDTQYF	NA	NA	TRBV19	12	TRBJ2-3
TGCGCCAGCAGCTTGGGGTCGGGATCCCACGAAAAACTGTTTTTT	CASSLGSGSHEKLFF	NA	NA	TRBV5-1	15	TRBJ1-4
TGTGCCAGCAGCCCAGGGAGGGACACTGAAGCTTTCTTT	CASSPGRDTEAFF	NA	NA	TRBV7-3	13	TRBJ1-1
TGTGCCAGCACCACGTACGGGGGGCGAGCGGGAGAGCAGTACTTC	CASTTYGGRAGEQYF	NA	NA	TRBV7-8	15	TRBJ2-7
TGTGCCAGCAGCTTAGATCCCGGACAGTACACTGAAGCTTTCTTT	CASSLDPGQYTEAFF	once	NA	TRBV7-2	15	TRBJ1-1
TGTGCCAGTATACCAGGGCAGTCAGCGACTGAAGCTTTCTTT	CASIPGQSATEAFF	NA	NA	TRBV19	14	TRBJ1-1
TGTGCCAGTAGTACCCCCAGACAGGGGTTAGCTAATGAAAAACTGTTTTTT	CASSTPRQGLANEKLFF	NA	TRBD1	TRBV19	17	TRBJ1-4
TGTGCCAGCAGCTTGGTAGACAGGGCCCTTGACGAGCAGTACTTC	CASSLVDRALDEQYF	NA	TRBD1	TRBV5-6	15	TRBJ2-7
TGTGCCAGCAGTCGGACAGGGCTTTCACCCCTCCACTTT	CASSRTGLSPLHF	NA	TRBD1	TRBV12-3/TRBV12-4	13	TRBJ1-6
TGTGCCAGCAGTTCGACTATTATGGACCCCTACGAGCAGTACTTC	CASSSTIMDPYEQYF	NA	NA	TRBV27	15	TRBJ2-7
TGTGCCATCAGTGAGAGACAGGGGACATACAATGAGCAGTTCTTC	CAISERQGTYNEQFF	NA	TRBD1	TRBV10-3	15	TRBJ2-1
TGTGCCAGCAGTGAAGCGGCTAGCGGGGGCCAAGGTACGCAGTATTTT	CASSEAASGGQGTQYF	NA	TRBD2	TRBV6-1	16	TRBJ2-3
TGTGCCAGTAGTAAGGGGGCACGGGATACGCAGTATTTT	CASSKGARDTQYF	NA	TRBD1	TRBV19	13	TRBJ2-3
TGCGCCAGCAGCTTCCCGGGGTCGGGCACCGGGGAGCTGTTTTTT	CASSFPGSGTGELFF	NA	NA	TRBV5-1	15	TRBJ2-2
TGTGCCAGCAGCCTAGGGGTGACACCTAACACTGAAGCTTTCTTT	CASSLGVTPNTEAFF	NA	NA	TRBV6-5	15	TRBJ1-1
TGTGCCAGCAGCGATTACAGGGGGCGGGGCTACACCTTC	CASSDYRGRGYTF	NA	TRBD1	TRBV9	13	TRBJ1-2
TGTGCCAGCAGCTTAGCGGCAGGGGGCGGCCAAGAGACCCAGTACTTC	CASSLAAGGGQETQYF	NA	TRBD1	TRBV7-2	16	TRBJ2-5
TGCAGCGTTTTAGAATCGAACACCGGGGAGCTGTTTTTT	CSVLESNTGELFF	once	NA	TRBV29-1	13	TRBJ2-2
TGCGCCAGCAGCTTGGAGGGGACTAGCGGGCCTGGCCGGTACGAGCAGTACTTC	CASSLEGTSGPGRYEQYF	NA	TRBD2	TRBV5-1	18	TRBJ2-7
TGCAGCCCCCTGGGACTTATGAACACTGAAGCTTTCTTT	CSPLGLMNTEAFF	NA	NA	TRBV29-1	13	TRBJ1-1
TGTGCCAGCAGCTTTGGGACTGACTACGAGCAGTACTTC	CASSFGTDYEQYF	few	NA	TRBV11-2	13	TRBJ2-7
TGTGCCAGCAGGCGTAGCGGGACAGGGGGCGACGAGCAGTACTTC	CASRRSGTGGDEQYF	NA	TRBD1	TRBV7-2	15	TRBJ2-7
TGTGCCAGCAGTCAACCGGGAAGCTCCTACGAGCAGTACTTC	CASSQPGSSYEQYF	NA	NA	TRBV6-5	14	TRBJ2-7